The 29 T cell receptor beta chains below come from one sample, sequenced in a study of blood T cell repertoires in COVID-19. Measured with immunoSEQ multiplex PCR; TCRdb has only the in-frame clones, and not every one. The sample includes about 200,000 clones, about 93% seen only once; the top ten take 0.82%. Sequencing used peripheral blood. These receptors were taken from a man in his fifties or sixties with COVID-19, enrolled during active disease.

The V gene is TRBV3-1 (or the pseudogene TRBV3-2), the J gene TRBJ2-5; D is ambiguous. There are 12 residues in the CDR3. The V end lost 5 bases, the J end lost 4 bases, and 8 bases lay between the germline ends. The germline V gene encodes CDR1 LGHDT and CDR2 YNNKEL (reference sequence). CDR3 region: CASSFLRETQYF. The DNA of the CDR3 is TGTGCCAGCAGCTTCCTCCGAGAGACCCAGTACTTC.

The rearrangement links TRBV9 to TRBJ1-1; possible D gene TRBD1, 5 bases. The CDR3 covers 15 residues. Per the germline V gene, CDR1 is SGDLS and CDR2 is YYNGEE. V was clipped by 3 bases and J by 2 bases, with 14 bases between them. The CDR3 DNA reads as TGTGCCAGCAGCGCTGGGGGGGGAATTAACACTGAAGCTTTCTTT. Translation gives CASSAGGGINTEAFF.

The chain carries TRBV19 and TRBJ1-2; 7 nucleotides line up with TRBD1. CDR1 LNHDA and CDR2 SQIVND come from the germline V gene (reference sequence). The junction had 11 bases not matched to a gene; V was cut back by 6 bases and J by 1 base. CDR3 length: 16 residues. The CDR3 DNA reads as TGTGCCAGTAGACCCCTACAGGGGCCGGATAACTATGGCTACACCTTC. This translates into CASRPLQGPDNYGYTF.

This chain uses TRBV9 with TRBJ2-6; weak D call: TRBD2 (5 bases). V lost 1 base and J lost 2, with 7 bases in between. The germline CDR1 and CDR2 sequences are SGDLS and YYNGEE. CDR3 length equals 15 residues. CDR3 amino acids: CASSVSGTGANVLTF. The CDR3 DNA reads as TGTGCCAGCAGCGTATCGGGGACTGGGGCCAACGTCCTGACTTTC.

The V gene is TRBV19, the J gene TRBJ1-5; 7 bases line up with TRBD1. CDR3 length: 13 residues. Trimming cost V 3 bases and J 4 bases; bases outside gene matches: 0. CDR1 is LNHDA and CDR2 is SQIVND in the germline V gene (reference sequence). CDR3 in DNA: TGTGCCAGTAGTATGACAGGGAATCAGCCCCAGCATTTT. The encoded protein is CASSMTGNQPQHF.

The CDR3 protein is CSVGRGVNQPQHF. The CDR3 DNA reads TGCAGCGTTGGCAGGGGGGTCAATCAGCCCCAGCATTTT. The chain carries TRBV29-1 and TRBJ1-5, with TRBD1 matching over 7 bases. V lost 4 bases to trimming and J lost 3 bases; unmatched junction nucleotides: 3. Germline CDR1 reads SQVTM; CDR2 reads ANQGSEA. There are 13 residues in the CDR3.

The chain's CDR3 is CASSQDVWVGRGTEAFF. The DNA for the CDR3 is TGTGCCAGCAGCCAAGATGTATGGGTTGGCAGGGGCACTGAAGCTTTCTTT. The rearrangement uses TRBV3-1 (or the pseudogene TRBV3-2) and TRBJ1-1, with a tentative D call TRBD1 (6 bases). Germline V gene sequence: CDR1 LGHDT, CDR2 YNNKEL (reference sequence). V was cut by 0 bases and J by 4 bases, with 18 bases left in between. This CDR3 has 17 amino acids.

The chain carries TRBV6-1 and TRBJ2-7, with 9 bases aligning to TRBD1. Trimming removed 5 bases from V and 8 bases from J; junction bases left unmatched: 7. The CDR3 is made up of 13 amino acids. CDR1 is MNHNS, CDR2 SASEGT, per germline. The CDR3 bases are TGTGCCAGCAGTCCCCGGACAGGGGAAAAGCAGTACTTC. Amino acid sequence: CASSPRTGEKQYF.

This clone was seen once. This chain connects TRBV7-3 to TRBJ2-2; 9 bases are shared with TRBD2. The germline V gene has CDR1 SGHTA and CDR2 FQGTGA. The CDR3 runs to 17 residues. With V trimmed by 4 bases and J by 7 bases, 13 bases remained unmatched. The CDR3 protein is CASSSKSGLAWGGELFF. DNA of the CDR3: TGTGCCAGCAGCTCAAAGAGCGGACTAGCGTGGGGCGGGGAGCTGTTTTTT. The variable domain in full, completed from reference TRBV7-3 and TRBJ2-2, reads GAGVSQTPSNKVTEKGKYVELRCDPISGHTALYWYRQSLGQGPEFLIYFQGTGAADDSGLPNDRFFAVRPEGSVSTLKIQRTERGDSAVYLCASSSKSGLAWGGELFFGEGSRLTVL.

The chain employs TRBV6-5 and TRBJ2-7, with D perhaps matching TRBD1 (6 bases). Germline assignment: CDR1 MNHEY and CDR2 SVGAGI. V gave up 6 bases and J gave up 7 bases, with 22 bases separating them. CDR3 size: 15 residues. The CDR3 is CASSRVEWSRGEQYF. CDR3 bases: TGTGCCAGCAGCCGGGTGGAGTGGTCAAGGGGGGAGCAGTACTTC.

The V call is TRBV5-1, the J call TRBJ1-4; a possible D gene is TRBD1 (6 bases). Germline lookup yields CDR1 SGHRS and CDR2 YFSETQ. The ends were cut back, 4 bases at V and 3 bases at J, with 13 bases in the middle. CDR3 length: 15 amino acids. The CDR3 DNA follows: TGCGCCAGCAGCCCGGGAGGACAGTCTAATGAAAAACTGTTTTTT. As protein: CASSPGGQSNEKLFF.

The V and J genes are TRBV27 and TRBJ1-5; D gene uncertain. Germline V gene sequence: CDR1 MNHEY, CDR2 SMNVEV (reference sequence). The V and J ends lost 2 bases and 0 bases respectively, with 5 bases between them. The CDR3 totals 14 residues. The CDR3 DNA reads as TGTGCCAGCAGTTTACGGTATAGCAATCAGCCCCAGCATTTT. This codes for CASSLRYSNQPQHF.

The chain couples TRBV11-2 to TRBJ2-7, with 9 bases aligning to TRBD1. The V and J ends lost 5 bases and 5 bases, in that order; junction bases with no gene match: 13. The CDR3 is 16 residues long. From germline, CDR1 is SGHAT and CDR2 FQNNGV. The CDR3 sequence: CASSLRRTGVENEQYF. CDR3 DNA: TGTGCCAGCAGCCTGCGGCGGACAGGGGTGGAAAACGAGCAGTACTTC.

J is TRBJ2-6 and V is TRBV5-1; tentative D call: TRBD1 (5 bases). Germline CDR1 reads SGHRS; CDR2 reads YFSETQ. The CDR3 length is 15 residues. V was trimmed by 7 bases and J by 2 bases, leaving 13 bases between them. The CDR3 sequence is CASLYEDTGANVLTF. In nucleotides, the CDR3 is TGCGCCAGCCTTTACGAGGACACTGGGGCCAACGTCCTGACTTTC.

The rearrangement uses TRBV15 and TRBJ2-2; a possible D gene is TRBD2 (5 bases). Germline CDR1 reads LNHNV; CDR2 reads YYDKDF (reference sequence). V shed 6 bases and J shed 6 bases, with 17 bases lying between them. The CDR3 has 15 amino acids. DNA for the CDR3: TGTGCCACCAGAACGGCGGGTAGTAAGGCCGGGGAGCTGTTTTTT. Translating gives CATRTAGSKAGELFF.

The rearrangement links TRBV5-1 to TRBJ1-1; 7 positions agree with TRBD1. The CDR3 is made up of 15 amino acids. V was clipped by 1 base and J by 0 bases; unmatched bases: 3. The V gene's germline CDR1 is SGHRS and CDR2 YFSETQ. CDR3 nucleotides: TGCGCCAGCAGCTTGCAGGGACAGATGAACACTGAAGCTTTCTTT. Amino acids: CASSLQGQMNTEAFF.

The rearrangement uses TRBV5-1 and TRBJ1-2, with D hard to call. V was shortened by 6 bases and J by 3 bases, with 15 bases between the two germline ends. There are 14 residues in the CDR3. Germline V gene sequence: CDR1 SGHRS, CDR2 YFSETQ. Here the CDR3 reads CASKDRVLDYGYTF. CDR3 DNA: TGCGCCAGCAAAGACCGGGTCCTTGACTATGGCTACACCTTC.

This rearrangement joins TRBV6-5 to TRBJ1-5; 10 bases map to TRBD1. Germline CDR1 and CDR2: MNHEY and SVGAGI. V trimming: 5 bases; J trimming: 6 bases; junction bases outside the gene matches: 7. CDR3 length: 15 amino acids. CDR3 bases: TGTGCCAGCAGTCCGGGACAGGGGTCGGGTCAGCCCCAGCATTTT. It translates to CASSPGQGSGQPQHF.

The chain couples TRBV4-1 to TRBJ2-1, with TRBD2 matching over 7 bases. V trimming: 1 base; J trimming: 0 bases; junction bases outside the gene matches: 3. This CDR3 region has 16 residues. Germline CDR1 reads MGHRA; CDR2 reads YSYEKL. The CDR3 nucleotides read TGCGCCAGCAGCCAAGGGGAGGGGAGCTCCTACAATGAGCAGTTCTTC. It specifies CASSQGEGSSYNEQFF.

The CDR3, as DNA: TGTGCCAGCAGTACTAGGGACAGGGGAGGCTACGAGCAGTACTTC. As protein: CASSTRDRGGYEQYF. This chain uses TRBV28 with TRBJ2-7, with 10 bases aligning to TRBD1. This CDR3 is 15 amino acids long. Trimming took 5 bases from V and 3 from J; bases not matched to a gene: 7. CDR1 and CDR2 (germline): MDHEN, SYDVKM.

This chain uses TRBV2 with TRBJ1-4, with D possibly matching TRBD1 (5 bases). V was clipped by 1 base and J by 5 bases, with 14 bases between them. This CDR3 comprises 16 residues. Per the germline V gene, CDR1 is SNHLY and CDR2 is FYNNEI. For the CDR3, the DNA is TGTGCCAGCAGTGAAGGGGTTGGGGCGGGGAATGAAAAACTGTTTTTT. Encoded protein: CASSEGVGAGNEKLFF.

This clone came up once. V and J are TRBV28 and TRBJ1-4, with D uncertain. V lost 6 bases, J lost 4 bases, and 12 bases lay in between. The CDR3 covers 14 residues. The germline V gene has CDR1 MDHEN and CDR2 SYDVKM. The CDR3 loop is CASSPGSLNEKLFF. DNA for the CDR3: TGTGCCAGCAGCCCCGGGTCCCTTAATGAAAAACTGTTTTTT. Combining the CDR3 with reference TRBV28 and TRBJ1-4 gives the whole variable domain DVKVTQSSRYLVKRTGEKVFLECVQDMDHENMFWYRQDPGLGLRLIYFSYDVKMKEKGDIPEGYSVSREKKERFSLILESASTNQTSMYLCASSPGSLNEKLFFGSGTQLSVL.

The gene calls are TRBV19 and TRBJ2-7; 8 bases line up with TRBD1. Germline CDR1 and CDR2: LNHDA and SQIVND (reference sequence). Losses at the gene ends were 6 bases for V and 2 bases for J; bases not matched to a gene: 12. CDR3 size: 16 residues. The CDR3 is CASSASGGPSTYEQYF. The CDR3 nucleotides are TGTGCCAGTAGCGCCTCAGGGGGCCCCTCTACCTACGAGCAGTACTTC.

J is TRBJ1-2 and V is TRBV13; D is unclear. V gave up 2 bases and J gave up 5 bases, with 6 bases separating them. Germline CDR1 PRHDT, CDR2 FYEKMQ (reference sequence). This CDR3 has 12 residues. CDR3 region: CASSLSEYGYTF. The DNA of the CDR3 is TGTGCCAGCAGCTTATCCGAGTATGGCTACACCTTC.

The V and J genes are TRBV7-9 and TRBJ2-1, with D possibly being TRBD1 (7 bases). V lost 4 bases and J 8 bases, leaving 24 bases between the germline ends. Germline CDR1 is SEHNR and CDR2 is FQNEAQ (reference sequence). The length of the CDR3 is 17 residues. The CDR3: CASSYRRGANLGDEQFF. The CDR3 DNA reads TGTGCCAGCAGCTACCGCAGGGGGGCGAATCTGGGCGATGAGCAGTTCTTC.

V is TRBV6-5 and J is TRBJ1-2; 7 bases are shared with TRBD1. The CDR3 contains 13 residues. The germline V gene has CDR1 MNHEY and CDR2 SVGAGI. The V segment lost 6 bases and the J segment 6 bases; nucleotides outside the gene matches: 7. CDR3: CASRQTGTDGYTF. As DNA, the CDR3 is TGTGCCAGCAGACAGACAGGGACGGATGGCTACACCTTC.

V and J are TRBV12-3 or TRBV12-4 and TRBJ2-4; D gene uncertain. The CDR3 length is 12 residues. Between the trimmed V and J ends, which lost 5 bases and 4 bases, there was a span of 6 bases. The CDR3: CASSQMKNIQYF. The CDR3 DNA follows: TGTGCCAGCAGTCAGATGAAAAACATTCAGTACTTC.

This clone has only one observation. V gene TRBV3-1 (or the pseudogene TRBV3-2) combines with J gene TRBJ2-3, with 10 bases matching TRBD2. The CDR3 is made up of 16 amino acids. The junction had 7 bases not matched to a gene; V was cut back by 5 bases and J by 2 bases. The germline V gene encodes CDR1 LGHDT and CDR2 YNNKEL (reference sequence). CDR3 sequence (DNA): TGTGCCAGCAGCGCTCTAGCGGGGGCCTTCACAGATACGCAGTATTTT. This sequence encodes CASSALAGAFTDTQYF.

The rearrangement uses TRBV28 and TRBJ2-4; TRBD2 agrees at 9 bases. V shed 4 bases and J 4 bases; nucleotides not matched to a gene: 11. The CDR3 is made up of 17 amino acids. Per germline, CDR1 MDHEN and CDR2 SYDVKM. This chain's CDR3 is CASSWGGRANSKNIQYF. CDR3 sequence (DNA): TGTGCCAGCAGTTGGGGCGGGAGGGCCAACAGTAAAAACATTCAGTACTTC. Combining the CDR3 with reference TRBV28 and TRBJ2-4 gives the whole variable domain DVKVTQSSRYLVKRTGEKVFLECVQDMDHENMFWYRQDPGLGLRLIYFSYDVKMKEKGDIPEGYSVSREKKERFSLILESASTNQTSMYLCASSWGGRANSKNIQYFGAGTRLSVL.